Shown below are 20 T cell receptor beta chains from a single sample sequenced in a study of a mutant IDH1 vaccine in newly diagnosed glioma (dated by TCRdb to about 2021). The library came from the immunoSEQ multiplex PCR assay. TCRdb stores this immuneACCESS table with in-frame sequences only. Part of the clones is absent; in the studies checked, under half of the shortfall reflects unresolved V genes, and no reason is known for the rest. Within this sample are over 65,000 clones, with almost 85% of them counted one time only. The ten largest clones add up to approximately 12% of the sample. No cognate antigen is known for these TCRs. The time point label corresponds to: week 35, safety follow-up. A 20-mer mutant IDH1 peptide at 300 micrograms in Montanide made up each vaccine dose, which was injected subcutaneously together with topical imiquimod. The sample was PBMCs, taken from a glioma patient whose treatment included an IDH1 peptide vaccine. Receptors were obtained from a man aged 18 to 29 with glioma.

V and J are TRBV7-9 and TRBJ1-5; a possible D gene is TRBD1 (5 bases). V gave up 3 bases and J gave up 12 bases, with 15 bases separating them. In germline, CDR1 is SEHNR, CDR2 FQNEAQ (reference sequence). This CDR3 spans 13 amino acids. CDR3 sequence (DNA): TGTGCCAGCAGCTTCCCCGGGACTCAACACCAGCATTTT. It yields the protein CASSFPGTQHQHF.

The CDR3 DNA reads TGTGCCAGCAGCCGACAAACCGGACAGGGCTCCCCCGCTTTCTTT. This sequence encodes CASSRQTGQGSPAFF. The chain couples TRBV7-9 to TRBJ1-1; 8 bases fit TRBD1. The CDR3 contains 15 residues. Germline V lookup: CDR1 SEHNR, CDR2 FQNEAQ (reference sequence). V trimming: 5 bases; J trimming: 11 bases; junction bases outside the gene matches: 16.

CDR3 amino acids: CAIVGDGSYEQYF. The CDR3 DNA sequence: TGTGCCATCGTGGGGGATGGGAGCTACGAGCAGTACTTC. V usage is TRBV10-3 and J usage is TRBJ2-7; the D call may be TRBD1 or TRBD2 (5 bases each). Germline CDR1 is ENHRY and CDR2 is SYGVKD. The CDR3 totals 13 residues. V lost 8 bases to trimming and J lost 3 bases, with 14 bases between them.

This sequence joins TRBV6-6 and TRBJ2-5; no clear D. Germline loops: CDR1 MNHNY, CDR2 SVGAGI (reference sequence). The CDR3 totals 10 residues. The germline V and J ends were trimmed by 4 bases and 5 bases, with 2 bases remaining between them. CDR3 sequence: CASSWETQYF. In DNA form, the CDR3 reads TGTGCCAGCAGTTGGGAGACCCAGTACTTC.

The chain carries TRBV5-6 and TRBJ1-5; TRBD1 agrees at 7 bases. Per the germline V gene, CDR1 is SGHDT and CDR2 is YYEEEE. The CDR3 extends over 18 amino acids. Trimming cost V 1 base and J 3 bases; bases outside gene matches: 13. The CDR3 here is CASSLKPGQLIANQPQHF. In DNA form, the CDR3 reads TGTGCCAGCAGCTTGAAACCGGGACAGCTTATCGCCAATCAGCCCCAGCATTTT.

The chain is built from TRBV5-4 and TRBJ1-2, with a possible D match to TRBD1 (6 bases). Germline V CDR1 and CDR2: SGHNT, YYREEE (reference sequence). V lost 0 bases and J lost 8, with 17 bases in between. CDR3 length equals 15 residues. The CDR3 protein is CASSLELGGHGGYTF. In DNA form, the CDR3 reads TGTGCCAGCAGCTTGGAGTTAGGGGGTCATGGGGGCTACACCTTC.

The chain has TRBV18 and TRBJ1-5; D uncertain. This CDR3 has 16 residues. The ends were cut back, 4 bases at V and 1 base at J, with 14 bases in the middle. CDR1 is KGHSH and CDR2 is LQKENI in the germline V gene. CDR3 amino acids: CASSLTEGSSNQPQHF. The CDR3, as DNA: TGTGCCAGCTCACTCACCGAGGGTTCGAGCAATCAGCCCCAGCATTTT.

The CDR3 nucleotides are TGTGCCAGTAAGGACAGGGAGAATCAGCCCCAGCATTTT. Its translation: CASKDRENQPQHF. The chain couples TRBV19 to TRBJ1-5; 8 nucleotides line up with TRBD1. CDR1 is LNHDA, CDR2 SQIVND, per germline (reference sequence). The V segment lost 7 bases and the J segment 4 bases; nucleotides outside the gene matches: 3. There are 13 residues in the CDR3.

The CDR3 DNA reads TGTGCCAGCTCACCACTGGAGGGGGGTGCCTATGGCTACACCTTC. Amino acids: CASSPLEGGAYGYTF. The V call is TRBV18, the J call TRBJ1-2; tentative D call: TRBD1 (6 bases). This CDR3 region has 15 residues. The V end was cut by 1 base, the J end by 4 bases, with 13 bases between. The germline CDR1 and CDR2 sequences are KGHSH and LQKENI.

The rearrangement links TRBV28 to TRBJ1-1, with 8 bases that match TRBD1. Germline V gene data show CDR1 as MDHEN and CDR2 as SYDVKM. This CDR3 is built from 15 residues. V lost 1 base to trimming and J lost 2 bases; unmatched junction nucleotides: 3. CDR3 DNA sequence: TGTGCCAGCAGTTTATTAGGGACAGGAAACACTGAAGCTTTCTTT. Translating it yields CASSLLGTGNTEAFF. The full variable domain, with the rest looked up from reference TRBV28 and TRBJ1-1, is DVKVTQSSRYLVKRTGEKVFLECVQDMDHENMFWYRQDPGLGLRLIYFSYDVKMKEKGDIPEGYSVSREKKERFSLILESASTNQTSMYLCASSLLGTGNTEAFFGQGTRLTVV.

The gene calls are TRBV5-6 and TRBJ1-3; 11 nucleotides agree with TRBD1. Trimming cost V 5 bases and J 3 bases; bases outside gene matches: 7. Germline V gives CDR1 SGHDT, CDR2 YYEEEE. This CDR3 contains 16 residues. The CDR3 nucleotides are TGTGCCAGCAGTCGACGGACAGGGGGCTTTGGAAACACCATATATTTT. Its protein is CASSRRTGGFGNTIYF.

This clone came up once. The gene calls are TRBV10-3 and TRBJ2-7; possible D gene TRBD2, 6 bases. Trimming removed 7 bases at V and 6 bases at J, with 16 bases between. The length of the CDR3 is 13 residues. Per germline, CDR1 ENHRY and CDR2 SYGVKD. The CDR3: CAIMRPGESEQYF. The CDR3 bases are TGTGCCATCATGCGGCCGGGGGAATCCGAGCAGTACTTC.

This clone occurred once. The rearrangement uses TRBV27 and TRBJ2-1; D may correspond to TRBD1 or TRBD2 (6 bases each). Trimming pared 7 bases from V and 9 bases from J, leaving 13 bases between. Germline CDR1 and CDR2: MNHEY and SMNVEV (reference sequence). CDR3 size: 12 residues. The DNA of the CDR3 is TGTGCCAGCACGGGGGCGGAGGGTGAGCAGTTCTTC. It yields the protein CASTGAEGEQFF.

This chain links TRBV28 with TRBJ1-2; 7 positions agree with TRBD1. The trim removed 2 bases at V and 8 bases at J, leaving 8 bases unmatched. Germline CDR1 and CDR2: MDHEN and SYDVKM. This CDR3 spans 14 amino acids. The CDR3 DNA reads TGTGCCAGCAGTTTAAGTCAGGGGGTATGGGGCTACACCTTC. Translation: CASSLSQGVWGYTF.

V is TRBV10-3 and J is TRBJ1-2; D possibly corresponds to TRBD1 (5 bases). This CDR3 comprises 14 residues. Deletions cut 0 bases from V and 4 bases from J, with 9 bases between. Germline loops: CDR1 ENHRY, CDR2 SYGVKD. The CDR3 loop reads CAISESGGAYGYTF. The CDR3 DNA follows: TGTGCCATCAGTGAGTCGGGGGGTGCCTATGGCTACACCTTC.

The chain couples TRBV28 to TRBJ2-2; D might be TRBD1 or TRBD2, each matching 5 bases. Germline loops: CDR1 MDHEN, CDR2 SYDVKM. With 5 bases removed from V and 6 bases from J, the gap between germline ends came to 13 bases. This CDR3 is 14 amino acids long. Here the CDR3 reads CASSPTQGPGELFF. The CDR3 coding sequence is TGTGCCAGCAGTCCGACCCAGGGACCCGGGGAGCTGTTTTTT.

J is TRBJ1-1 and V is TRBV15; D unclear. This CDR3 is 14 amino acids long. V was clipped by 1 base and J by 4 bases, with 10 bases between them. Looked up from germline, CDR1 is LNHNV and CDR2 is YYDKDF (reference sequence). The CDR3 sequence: CATSRGRGITEAFF. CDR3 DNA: TGTGCCACCAGCAGAGGACGAGGGATCACTGAAGCTTTCTTT.

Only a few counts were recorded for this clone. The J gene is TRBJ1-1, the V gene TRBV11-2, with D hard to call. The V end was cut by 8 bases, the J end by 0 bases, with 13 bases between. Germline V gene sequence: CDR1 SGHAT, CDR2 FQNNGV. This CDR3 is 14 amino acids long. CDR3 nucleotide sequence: TGTGCCAGCCTCAAAGGCAAGATGAACACTGAAGCTTTCTTT. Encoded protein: CASLKGKMNTEAFF.

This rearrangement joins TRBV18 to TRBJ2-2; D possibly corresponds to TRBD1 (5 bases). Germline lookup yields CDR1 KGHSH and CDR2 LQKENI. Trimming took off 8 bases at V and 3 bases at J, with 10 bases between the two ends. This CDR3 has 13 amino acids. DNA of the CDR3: TGTGCCAGCCCAAAAGGGGACACCGGGGAGCTGTTTTTT. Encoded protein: CASPKGDTGELFF.

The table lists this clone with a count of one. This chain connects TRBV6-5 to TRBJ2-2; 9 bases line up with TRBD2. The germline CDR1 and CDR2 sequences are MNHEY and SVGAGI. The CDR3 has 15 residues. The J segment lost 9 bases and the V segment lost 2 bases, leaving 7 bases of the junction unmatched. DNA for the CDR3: TGTGCCAGCAGTTACGAGGCGGGAGGGTCCCGGGAGCTGTTTTTT. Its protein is CASSYEAGGSRELFF.